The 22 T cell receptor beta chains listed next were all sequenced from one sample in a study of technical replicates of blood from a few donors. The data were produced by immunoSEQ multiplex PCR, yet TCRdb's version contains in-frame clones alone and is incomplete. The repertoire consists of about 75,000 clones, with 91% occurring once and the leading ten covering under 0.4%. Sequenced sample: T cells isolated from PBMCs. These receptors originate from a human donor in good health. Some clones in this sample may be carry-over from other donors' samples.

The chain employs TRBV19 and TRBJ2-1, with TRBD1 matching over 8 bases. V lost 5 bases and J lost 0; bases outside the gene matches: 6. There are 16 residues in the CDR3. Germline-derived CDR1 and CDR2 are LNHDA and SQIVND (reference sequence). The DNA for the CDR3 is TGTGCCAGTAGTGATCAGGGGGCGAGCTCCTACAATGAGCAGTTCTTC. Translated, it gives CASSDQGASSYNEQFF.

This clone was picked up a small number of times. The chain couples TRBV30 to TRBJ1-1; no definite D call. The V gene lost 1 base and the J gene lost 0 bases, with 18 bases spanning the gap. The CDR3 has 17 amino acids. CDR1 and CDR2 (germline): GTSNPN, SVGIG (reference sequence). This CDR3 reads CAWSALPWREMNTEAFF. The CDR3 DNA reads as TGTGCCTGGAGTGCACTTCCATGGAGGGAGATGAACACTGAAGCTTTCTTT.

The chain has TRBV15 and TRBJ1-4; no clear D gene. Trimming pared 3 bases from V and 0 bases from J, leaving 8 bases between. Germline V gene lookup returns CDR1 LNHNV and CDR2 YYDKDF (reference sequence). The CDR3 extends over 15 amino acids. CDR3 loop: CATSRVAATNEKLFF. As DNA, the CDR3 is TGTGCCACCAGCAGGGTAGCTGCAACTAATGAAAAACTGTTTTTT.

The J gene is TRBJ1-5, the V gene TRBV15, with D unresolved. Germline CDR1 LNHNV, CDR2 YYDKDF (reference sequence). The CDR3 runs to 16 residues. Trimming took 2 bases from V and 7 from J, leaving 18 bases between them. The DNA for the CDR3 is TGTGCCACCAGCAGAAGGCTCGACTCTAAAGGCCAGCCCCAGCATTTT. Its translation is CATSRRLDSKGQPQHF.

DNA of the CDR3: TGTGCCAGCTCACTCCGGACAGACGGAAACACCATATATTTT. Protein sequence: CASSLRTDGNTIYF. The rearrangement links TRBV18 to TRBJ1-3; D might be TRBD1 (6 bases). Per germline, CDR1 KGHSH and CDR2 LQKENI. V lost 4 bases and J 4 bases, leaving 11 bases between the germline ends. The CDR3 consists of 14 residues.

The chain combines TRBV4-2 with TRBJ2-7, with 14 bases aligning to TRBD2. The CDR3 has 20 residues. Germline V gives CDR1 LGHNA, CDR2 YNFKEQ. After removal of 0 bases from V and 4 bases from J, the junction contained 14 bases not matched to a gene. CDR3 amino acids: CASSQEKRLAGGPFIYEQYF. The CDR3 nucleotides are TGTGCCAGCAGCCAAGAGAAAAGACTAGCGGGAGGGCCGTTCATATACGAGCAGTACTTC.

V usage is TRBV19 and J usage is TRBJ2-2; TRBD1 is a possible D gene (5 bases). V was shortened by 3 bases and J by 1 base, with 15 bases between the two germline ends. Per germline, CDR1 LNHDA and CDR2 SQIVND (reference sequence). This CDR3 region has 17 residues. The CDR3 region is CASSILLDTGNTGELFF. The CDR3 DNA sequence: TGTGCCAGTAGTATCTTGCTGGATACAGGGAACACCGGGGAGCTGTTTTTT.

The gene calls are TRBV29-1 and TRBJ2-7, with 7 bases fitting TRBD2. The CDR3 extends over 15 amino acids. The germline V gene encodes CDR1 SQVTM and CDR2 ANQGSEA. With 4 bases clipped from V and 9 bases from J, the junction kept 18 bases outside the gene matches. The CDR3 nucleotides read TGCAGCGTTGCCCACGGGGGAGGGAAGGGAGTAGGGCAGTACTTC. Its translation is CSVAHGGGKGVGQYF.

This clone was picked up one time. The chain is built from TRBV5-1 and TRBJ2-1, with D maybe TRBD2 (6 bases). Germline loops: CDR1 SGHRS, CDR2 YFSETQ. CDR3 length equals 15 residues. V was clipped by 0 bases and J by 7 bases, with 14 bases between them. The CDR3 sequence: CASSLGSGVRNEQFF. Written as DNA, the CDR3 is TGCGCCAGCAGCTTGGGCTCGGGGGTTAGGAATGAGCAGTTCTTC.

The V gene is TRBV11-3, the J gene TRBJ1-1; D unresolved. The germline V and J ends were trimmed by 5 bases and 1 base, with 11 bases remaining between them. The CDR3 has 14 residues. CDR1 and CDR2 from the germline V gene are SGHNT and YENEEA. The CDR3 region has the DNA TGTGCCAGCAGCCAATGGACTGCGAACACTGAAGCTTTCTTT. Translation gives CASSQWTANTEAFF.

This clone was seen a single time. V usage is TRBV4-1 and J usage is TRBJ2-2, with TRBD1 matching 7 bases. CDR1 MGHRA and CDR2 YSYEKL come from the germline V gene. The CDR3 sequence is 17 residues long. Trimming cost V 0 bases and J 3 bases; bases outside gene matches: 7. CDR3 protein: CASSQDYRQGYTGELFF. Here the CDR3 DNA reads TGCGCCAGCAGCCAAGACTACAGACAGGGTTACACCGGGGAGCTGTTTTTT.

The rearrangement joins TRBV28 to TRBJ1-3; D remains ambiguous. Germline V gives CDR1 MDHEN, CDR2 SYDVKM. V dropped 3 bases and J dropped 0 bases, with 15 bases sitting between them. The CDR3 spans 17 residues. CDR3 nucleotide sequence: TGTGCCAGCAGTTTGAGGGCCGCCATGTTCTCTGGAAACACCATATATTTT. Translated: CASSLRAAMFSGNTIYF. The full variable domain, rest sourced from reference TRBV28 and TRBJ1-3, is DVKVTQSSRYLVKRTGEKVFLECVQDMDHENMFWYRQDPGLGLRLIYFSYDVKMKEKGDIPEGYSVSREKKERFSLILESASTNQTSMYLCASSLRAAMFSGNTIYFGEGSWLTVV.

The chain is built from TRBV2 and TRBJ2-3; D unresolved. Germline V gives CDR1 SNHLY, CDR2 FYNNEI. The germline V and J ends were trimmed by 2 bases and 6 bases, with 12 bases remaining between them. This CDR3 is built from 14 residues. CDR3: CASSEQVTGDTQYF. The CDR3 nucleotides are TGTGCCAGCAGTGAACAGGTAACCGGCGATACGCAGTATTTT. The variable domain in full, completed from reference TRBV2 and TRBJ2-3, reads EPEVTQTPSHQVTQMGQEVILRCVPISNHLYFYWYRQILGQKVEFLVSFYNNEISEKSEIFDDQFSVERPDGSNFTLKIRSTKLEDSAMYFCASSEQVTGDTQYFGPGTRLTVL.

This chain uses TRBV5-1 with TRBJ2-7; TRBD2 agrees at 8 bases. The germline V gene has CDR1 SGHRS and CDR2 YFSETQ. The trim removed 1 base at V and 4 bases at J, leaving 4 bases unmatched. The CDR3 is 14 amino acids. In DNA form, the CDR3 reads TGCGCCAGCAGCTTGTCACTAGCGGATTACGAGCAGTACTTC. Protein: CASSLSLADYEQYF.

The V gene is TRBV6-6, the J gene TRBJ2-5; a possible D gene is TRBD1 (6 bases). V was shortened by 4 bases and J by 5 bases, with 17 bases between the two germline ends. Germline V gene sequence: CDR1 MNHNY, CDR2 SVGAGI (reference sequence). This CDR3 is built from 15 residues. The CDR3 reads CASSSINRDRETQYF. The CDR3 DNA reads TGTGCCAGCAGTTCCATTAACAGGGATCGGGAGACCCAGTACTTC.

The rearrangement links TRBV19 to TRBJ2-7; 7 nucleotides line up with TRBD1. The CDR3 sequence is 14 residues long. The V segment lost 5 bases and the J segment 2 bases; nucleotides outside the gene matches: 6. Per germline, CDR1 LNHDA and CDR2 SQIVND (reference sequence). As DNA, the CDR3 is TGTGCCAGTAGTGCACCGGGACAGACCTACGAGCAGTACTTC. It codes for CASSAPGQTYEQYF.

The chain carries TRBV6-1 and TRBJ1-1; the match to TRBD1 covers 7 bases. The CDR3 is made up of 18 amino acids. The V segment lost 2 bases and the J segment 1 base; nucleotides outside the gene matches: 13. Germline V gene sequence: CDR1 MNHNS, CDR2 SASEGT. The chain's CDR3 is CASSEFEGASWRNTEAFF. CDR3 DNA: TGTGCCAGCAGTGAATTTGAGGGGGCCAGTTGGAGGAACACTGAAGCTTTCTTT.

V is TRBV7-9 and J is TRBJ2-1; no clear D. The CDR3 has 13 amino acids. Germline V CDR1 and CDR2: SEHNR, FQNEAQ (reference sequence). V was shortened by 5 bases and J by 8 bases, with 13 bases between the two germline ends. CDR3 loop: CASSPSVLDEQFF. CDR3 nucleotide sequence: TGTGCCAGCAGCCCATCGGTCCTGGATGAGCAGTTCTTC. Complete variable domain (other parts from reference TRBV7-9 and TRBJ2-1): DTGVSQNPRHKITKRGQNVTFRCDPISEHNRLYWYRQTLGQGPEFLTYFQNEAQLEKSRLLSDRFSAERPKGSFSTLEIQRTEQGDSAMYLCASSPSVLDEQFFGPGTRLTVL.

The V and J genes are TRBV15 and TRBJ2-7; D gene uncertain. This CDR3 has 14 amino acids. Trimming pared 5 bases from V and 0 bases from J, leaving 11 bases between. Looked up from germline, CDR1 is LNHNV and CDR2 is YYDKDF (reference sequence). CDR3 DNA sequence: TGTGCCACCAGCGCTGGCCCCCTCTCCTACGAGCAGTACTTC. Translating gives CATSAGPLSYEQYF.

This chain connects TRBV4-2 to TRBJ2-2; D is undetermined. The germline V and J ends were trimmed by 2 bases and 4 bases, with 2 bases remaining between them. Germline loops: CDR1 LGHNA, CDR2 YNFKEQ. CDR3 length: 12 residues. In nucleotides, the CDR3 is TGTGCCAGCAGCCAACTCACCGGGGAGCTGTTTTTT. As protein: CASSQLTGELFF.

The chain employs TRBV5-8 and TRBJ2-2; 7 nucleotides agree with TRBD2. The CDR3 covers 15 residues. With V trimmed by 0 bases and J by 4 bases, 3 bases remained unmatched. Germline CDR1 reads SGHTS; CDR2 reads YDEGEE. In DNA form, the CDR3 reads TGTGCCAGCAGCTTGGACGGGAGGAGCACCGGGGAGCTGTTTTTT. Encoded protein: CASSLDGRSTGELFF. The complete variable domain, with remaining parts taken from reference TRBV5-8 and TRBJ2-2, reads EAGVTQSPTHLIKTRGQQATLRCSPISGHTSVYWYQQALGLGLQFLLWYDEGEERNRGNFPPRFSGRQFPNYSSELNVNALELEDSALYLCASSLDGRSTGELFFGEGSRLTVL.

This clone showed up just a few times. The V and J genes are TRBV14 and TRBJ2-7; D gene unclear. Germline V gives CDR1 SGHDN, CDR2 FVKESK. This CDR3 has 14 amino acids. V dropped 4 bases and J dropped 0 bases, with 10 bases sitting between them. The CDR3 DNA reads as TGTGCCAGCAGCCTTACCCTATTCTCCTACGAGCAGTACTTC. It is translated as CASSLTLFSYEQYF.